This TCR beta chain was identified during a study of shared clonotypes between healthy human individuals. Germline V gives CDR1 MNHEY, CDR2 SMNVEV (reference sequence). This CDR3 region has 15 residues. V was cut by 2 bases and J by 4 bases, with 14 bases left in between. Only in-frame clones appear in the TCRdb table, and some are missing; sequencing was by immunoSEQ multiplex PCR. The data show under 2,500,000 clones, with almost 96% seen just once and more than 0.1% held by the top ten. This receptor was identified in a young man in good health. Sequencing was carried out using naive CD4+ T cells sorted from blood. Indicated subset: CD45RA+ positively selected. The chain links TRBV27 to TRBJ1-2, with D possibly matching TRBD1 (6 bases). CDR3 in DNA: TGTGCCAGCAGTTTAGGAGGGGGAGGAGGCTATGGCTACACCTTC. Its translation is CASSLGGGGGYGYTF.